What follows are 32 T cell receptor beta chains derived from one specimen sequenced in a study of blood T cells in healthy people across ages. Sample-barcoded 5' priming and a J-beta primer mix drove a second PCR of roughly 7 to 11 cycles. TCRdb recomputed calls from the 5' RACE reads with MiXCR, one row per CDR3 protein. The table records about 1.8 million distinct CDR3 sequences, just under 50% of them present only once. Sequencing input: blood. These receptors were taken from a woman aged 40 to 50 in good health.

The V gene is TRBV6-5, the J gene TRBJ1-2, with a possible D match to TRBD1 (6 bases). Trimming shortened V by 5 bases and J by 6 bases, and 13 bases separated the two germline ends. Germline V gene data show CDR1 as MNHEY and CDR2 as SVGAGI. The CDR3 covers 13 residues. The CDR3 DNA is TGTGCCAGCAGTCGTATCACAGGGAATGGCTACACCTTC. This encodes CASSRITGNGYTF.

This clonotype was observed a single time. CDR3 residues: CASSLVLGELFF. The CDR3 region has the DNA TGTGCCAGCAGTTTGGTGTTAGGGGAGCTGTTTTTT. The chain links TRBV28 to TRBJ2-2; D gene uncertain. Germline V lookup: CDR1 MDHEN, CDR2 SYDVKM. The V end lost 3 bases, the J end lost 8 bases, and 7 bases lay between the germline ends. CDR3 length: 12 amino acids.

The table lists this clonotype with a count of one. This chain joins TRBV9 and TRBJ2-1; no reliable D call. Germline V gene lookup returns CDR1 SGDLS and CDR2 YYNGEE. V dropped 2 bases and J dropped 7 bases, with 10 bases sitting between them. This CDR3 contains 13 residues. CDR3 in DNA: TGTGCCAGCAGCGTGGAGCTCGGGAATGAGCAGTTCTTC. It is translated as CASSVELGNEQFF.

The table lists this clonotype with a few counts. A junction boundary mismatches the germline segment, possibly from a read error. The chain recombines TRBV28 with TRBJ1-4; 7 positions agree with TRBD1. The germline V gene encodes CDR1 MDHEN and CDR2 SYDVKM. This CDR3 has 16 amino acids. This CDR3 is CASSLKTGIRNEKLFF. The CDR3 coding sequence is TGTGCCAGCAGTTTAAAGACAGGGATCCGTAATGAGAAACTGTTTTTT.

This clonotype was counted only a few times. The rearrangement joins TRBV6-2 or TRBV6-3 to TRBJ2-1; 12 nucleotides line up with TRBD2. J gave up 8 bases and V 5 bases, and 10 bases lay outside the gene matches. The CDR3 extends over 16 amino acids. Looked up from germline, CDR1 is MNHEY and CDR2 is SVGEGT. The CDR3 coding sequence is TGTGCCAGCAGTGGCCTAGCGGGGGGGCTAGAGGATGAGCAGTTCTTC. This translates into CASSGLAGGLEDEQFF.

The chain combines TRBV20-1 with TRBJ2-3; 8 nucleotides match TRBD1. V shed 3 bases, J shed 0 bases, and the junction held 5 bases outside the gene matches. CDR1 is DFQATT and CDR2 is SNEGSKA in the germline V gene (reference sequence). The CDR3 consists of 15 residues. CDR3 DNA: TGCAGTGCTAGCAGGGGGCAGGGAAGCACAGATACGCAGTATTTT. Protein product: CSASRGQGSTDTQYF.

The CDR3 coding sequence is TGTGCCAGCAGCACCCGGGACGGGGGGGAAGAGACCCAGTACTTC. Protein: CASSTRDGGEETQYF. The rearrangement uses TRBV7-9 and TRBJ2-5; TRBD2 matches at 8 bases. Germline V gene lookup returns CDR1 SEHNR and CDR2 FQNEAQ (reference sequence). Trimming removed 5 bases from V and 3 bases from J; junction bases left unmatched: 8. This CDR3 has 15 amino acids.

The sample holds a few counts of this clonotype. V and J are TRBV10-3 and TRBJ2-5, with D tentatively TRBD1 or TRBD2 (6 bases each). The closer fit of TRBJ2-7 to the DNA end suggests the J call may be wrong. Germline CDR1 ENHRY, CDR2 SYGVKD. The CDR3 is made up of 11 amino acids. CDR3 sequence reads: CATTGAHEQYF. The DNA for the CDR3 is TGTGCCACGACGGGGGCTCACGAGCAGTACTTC.

The V gene is TRBV20-1, the J gene TRBJ2-7; TRBD2 is a possible D gene (6 bases). The ends were cut back, 7 bases at V and 0 bases at J, with 10 bases in the middle. The CDR3 loop spans 12 amino acids. The germline V gene has CDR1 DFQATT and CDR2 SNEGSKA (reference sequence). The CDR3 region has the DNA TGCAGTGTAGACGGGGGCTCCTACGAGCAGTACTTC. Translation: CSVDGGSYEQYF.

In this sample, this clonotype turned up a few times. The chain is built from TRBV24-1 and TRBJ2-5; 12 bases are a match to TRBD2. Per germline, CDR1 KGHDR and CDR2 SFDVKD. The CDR3 is 16 residues long. V was clipped by 1 base and J by 5 bases; unmatched bases: 4. The CDR3 DNA reads as TGTGCCACCAGTGATTTCGGACTAGCGGGGTTGGAGACCCAGTACTTC. This sequence encodes CATSDFGLAGLETQYF.

The DNA of the CDR3 is TGTGCCAGCAGCCAGCGCAGGGACTATGGCTACACCTTC. It codes for CASSQRRDYGYTF. This chain links TRBV3-1 with TRBJ1-2; TRBD1 is a possible D gene (5 bases). In germline, CDR1 is LGHDT, CDR2 YNNKEL (reference sequence). There are 13 residues in the CDR3. Trimming cost V 3 bases and J 3 bases, with 8 bases left between them.

This clonotype was seen more than once but under ten times. The chain employs TRBV29-1 and TRBJ2-5, with D uncertain. Trimming shortened V by 2 bases and J by 4 bases, and 8 bases separated the two germline ends. Looked up from germline, CDR1 is SQVTM and CDR2 is ANQGSEA. The CDR3 spans 12 residues. CDR3 sequence reads: CSVEKSGETQYF. The CDR3 DNA reads as TGCAGCGTTGAAAAATCCGGAGAGACCCAGTACTTC. Complete variable domain (other parts from reference TRBV29-1 and TRBJ2-5): SAVISQKPSRDICQRGTSLTIQCQVDSQVTMMFWYRQQPGQSLTLIATANQGSEATYESGFVIDKFPISRPNLTFSTLTVSNMSPEDSSIYLCSVEKSGETQYFGPGTRLLVL.

The V and J genes are TRBV6-2 or TRBV6-3 and TRBJ2-4, with 7 bases lining up with TRBD2. The J call is uncertain, as TRBJ2-7 better fits the DNA end. The CDR3 sequence is 16 residues long. Germline CDR1 reads MNHEY; CDR2 reads SVGEGT. The chain's CDR3 is CASSPPPRDYTYEQYF. As DNA, the CDR3 is TGTGCCAGCAGCCCTCCGCCCCGGGACTACACCTACGAGCAGTACTTC.

This clonotype has more than one count but fewer than ten. V and J are TRBV7-2 and TRBJ1-2; D call uncertain. Germline V gives CDR1 SGHTA, CDR2 FQGNSA. CDR3 length equals 13 residues. V lost 8 bases to trimming and J lost 5 bases, with 15 bases between them. CDR3 sequence (DNA): TGTGCCAGCCGACGGAATTTACTATATGGCTACACCTTC. Translation: CASRRNLLYGYTF.

The sample holds a few counts of this clonotype. This chain links TRBV20-1 with TRBJ2-1; D might be TRBD2 (6 bases). The J call could be wrong; TRBJ2-7 is a better fit for the DNA end. The CDR3 contains 14 residues. Germline CDR1 reads DFQATT; CDR2 reads SNEGSKA (reference sequence). CDR3 in amino acids: CSARGESSYNEQYF. In DNA form, the CDR3 reads TGCAGTGCCCGCGGGGAAAGCTCCTACAATGAGCAGTACTTC.

The chain carries TRBV18 and TRBJ2-7; 7 nucleotides match TRBD1. J was trimmed by 5 bases and V by 0 bases; bases with no gene match: 7. From germline, CDR1 is KGHSH and CDR2 LQKENI. The CDR3 loop spans 15 amino acids. The chain's CDR3 is CASSPPGQPTDEQYF. The CDR3 coding sequence is TGTGCCAGCTCACCACCGGGACAGCCCACGGACGAGCAGTACTTC.

The chain recombines TRBV20-1 with TRBJ2-7; D is ambiguous. V gave up 1 base and J gave up 5 bases, with 12 bases separating them. The CDR3 is 13 amino acids. From germline, CDR1 is DFQATT and CDR2 SNEGSKA (reference sequence). CDR3: CSARGFMANEQYF. The CDR3 DNA sequence: TGCAGTGCTAGAGGTTTCATGGCTAACGAGCAGTACTTC.

In this sample, this clonotype turned up a few times. The rearrangement links TRBV4-2 to TRBJ2-3; D may be TRBD1 (5 bases). The germline CDR1 and CDR2 sequences are LGHNA and YNFKEQ. Trimming shortened V by 4 bases and J by 2 bases, and 10 bases separated the two germline ends. This CDR3 comprises 14 residues. The CDR3 nucleotides are TGTGCCAGCAGCCCCGACAGCGCCACAGATACGCAGTATTTT. Its protein product is CASSPDSATDTQYF.

The chain joins TRBV10-3 to TRBJ1-1; D remains ambiguous. The CDR3 totals 13 residues. Trimming shortened V by 5 bases and J by 4 bases, and 11 bases separated the two germline ends. Looked up from germline, CDR1 is ENHRY and CDR2 is SYGVKD. CDR3 region: CAISFQEGTEAFF. The DNA of the CDR3 is TGTGCCATCAGTTTTCAAGAGGGCACTGAAGCTTTCTTT.

This clonotype was counted a few times. This chain links TRBV6-1 with TRBJ1-2; D uncertain. Germline V CDR1 and CDR2: MNHNS, SASEGT. The CDR3 totals 13 residues. V was cut by 1 base and J by 8 bases, with 11 bases left in between. CDR3 region: CASSEGSSGGYTF. The CDR3 nucleotides are TGTGCCAGCAGTGAAGGGAGTTCGGGCGGCTACACCTTC.

The chain employs TRBV20-1 and TRBJ2-7; 10 positions match TRBD2. Germline CDR1 DFQATT, CDR2 SNEGSKA (reference sequence). V trimming: 6 bases; J trimming: 4 bases; junction bases outside the gene matches: 9. The CDR3 covers 14 residues. CDR3 nucleotide sequence: TGCAGTGCGGCACTAGCGGGACCCTTTTACGAGCAGTACTTC. This sequence encodes CSAALAGPFYEQYF.

This clonotype appeared once. The conserved phenylalanine or tryptophan normally closing the CDR3 is absent here, so this likely arose from a read error. The chain combines TRBV13 with TRBJ2-7; 9 bases fit TRBD1. Germline CDR1 PRHDT, CDR2 FYEKMQ (reference sequence). The CDR3 has 17 amino acids. DNA for the CDR3: TGTGCCAGTAGCTCCCTGGACAGGGGTAGGACTACTAACGAGCAGTACTTA. Translated: CASSSLDRGRTTNEQYL.

The chain uses TRBV28 and TRBJ2-4, with 7 bases aligning to TRBD1. The J segment lost 4 bases and the V segment lost 5 bases, leaving 5 bases of the junction unmatched. The CDR3 consists of 14 residues. Germline V CDR1 and CDR2: MDHEN, SYDVKM. The CDR3 DNA sequence: TGTGCCAGCAGTGCCGGGACAGTGAAAAACATTCAGTACTTC. Translated: CASSAGTVKNIQYF.

This clonotype turned up a few times. The chain carries TRBV10-1 and TRBJ2-4; D unclear. Trimming pared 2 bases from V and 5 bases from J, leaving 7 bases between. The CDR3 covers 13 residues. Germline CDR1 is WNHNN and CDR2 is SYGVQD (reference sequence). The CDR3 region has the DNA TGCGCCAGCAGTGAGCCAAGCGAAAACATTCAGTACTTC. It specifies CASSEPSENIQYF.

Only a few counts were recorded for this clonotype. The chain combines TRBV25-1 with TRBJ2-5; 7 bases are shared with TRBD1. The germline CDR1 and CDR2 sequences are MGHDK and SYGVNS. The length of the CDR3 is 15 residues. After removal of 4 bases from V and 4 bases from J, the junction contained 9 bases not matched to a gene. Here the CDR3 reads CASSGKTGKAETQYF. In DNA, the CDR3 is TGTGCCAGCAGTGGGAAGACAGGGAAGGCAGAGACCCAGTACTTC.

The genes are TRBV5-6 and TRBJ2-1; D ambiguous. The length of the CDR3 is 14 residues. V was clipped by 2 bases and J by 5 bases, with 11 bases between them. The germline gives CDR1 SGHDT, CDR2 YYEEEE. The CDR3 here is CASSFGPSDNEQFF. The CDR3 nucleotides read TGTGCCAGCAGCTTCGGGCCTAGTGACAATGAGCAGTTCTTC.

This chain connects TRBV7-2 to TRBJ2-5, with D perhaps matching TRBD2 (5 bases). TRBJ2-7 explains the end of the DNA better; the J call may be wrong. The length of the CDR3 is 15 residues. Germline lookup yields CDR1 SGHTA and CDR2 FQGNSA. The CDR3 spells CASSLRPGVGYEQYF. DNA of the CDR3: TGTGCCAGCAGCTTACGCCCCGGGGTAGGATACGAGCAGTACTTC.

This clonotype was detected only a few times. The chain links TRBV4-2 to TRBJ2-5; D gene uncertain. CDR3 size: 15 residues. The germline V gene has CDR1 LGHNA and CDR2 YNFKEQ. The V end lost 0 bases, the J end lost 1 base, and 9 bases lay between the germline ends. CDR3 sequence: CASSQDRDRQETQYF. The CDR3 DNA follows: TGTGCCAGCAGCCAAGACAGAGACCGCCAAGAGACCCAGTACTTC.

This clonotype occurred a few times. This rearrangement joins TRBV12-3 or TRBV12-4 to TRBJ1-6; 9 bases agree with TRBD1. Unmatched junction bases numbered 6, after V lost 5 bases and J lost 7 bases. There are 15 residues in the CDR3. Written as DNA, the CDR3 is TGTGCCAGCAGTCCCGGGACAGGGTGGAATTCACCCCTCCACTTT. This gives the protein CASSPGTGWNSPLHF.

This clonotype occurred many times. CDR3 coding DNA: TGTGCCAGCAGCCGAGGGGGACGCGAGCAGTACTTC. It translates to CASSRGGREQYF. This chain uses TRBV28 with TRBJ2-7, with D possibly matching TRBD1 (6 bases). The germline V and J ends were trimmed by 6 bases and 6 bases, with 12 bases remaining between them. CDR1 MDHEN and CDR2 SYDVKM come from the germline V gene. CDR3 length equals 12 residues.

This clonotype has a handful of counts. The CDR3 here is CASSYALKQETQYF. In DNA form, the CDR3 reads TGTGCCAGCAGTTACGCCCTCAAGCAAGAGACCCAGTACTTC. The chain combines TRBV6-2 or TRBV6-3 with TRBJ2-5; D gene uncertain. Between the trimmed V and J ends, which lost 2 bases and 2 bases, there was a span of 9 bases. Germline values: CDR1 MNHEY, CDR2 SVGEGT. The CDR3 length is 14 residues.

V usage is TRBV5-1 and J usage is TRBJ1-4; D not resolved. The CDR3 is 14 amino acids. From germline, CDR1 is SGHRS and CDR2 YFSETQ. The germline V and J ends were trimmed by 4 bases and 10 bases, with 17 bases remaining between them. The CDR3, as DNA: TGCGCCAGCAGCCCCAGTCTGGATCGGGGAAAACTGTTTTTT. Protein: CASSPSLDRGKLFF.